The next 15 T cell receptor beta chains were all read from a single sample in a study of spatial heterogeneity in lung cancer (dated by TCRdb to between 2018 and 2020). The sample's time point label is to be understood as: sample taken at primary tumor resection. The library relied on 5' RACE. Instrument on record: NextSeq 500. The public reads were reanalyzed by TCRdb: fastp trimming at Q25, MiXCR alignment, in-frame beta chains only. Rows matching on CDR3 protein sequence are summarized as one entry with the most common DNA and genes. The sample records fewer than 45,000 distinct CDR3 sequences, approximately 6.8% of which are singletons. 29% of the sample lies in the top ten. The specimen comprised PBMCs, sampled at surgery. All receptors come from a female donor with early-stage non-small cell lung cancer.

At least ten counts were recorded for this clonotype. The DNA for the CDR3 is TGTGCCAGCGGACCCGCCCGGACAGGCTATGGCTACACCTTC. Its protein product is CASGPARTGYGYTF. The chain uses TRBV6-1 and TRBJ1-2; 7 positions match TRBD1. This CDR3 is built from 14 residues. The V gene end was trimmed by 8 bases and the J gene end by 4 bases; junction bases not matched to a gene: 10. Germline V gene lookup returns CDR1 MNHNS and CDR2 SASEGT.

This clonotype was counted only a few times. The chain uses TRBV29-1 and TRBJ2-7; TRBD2 aligns across 13 bases. V lost 4 bases, J lost 6 bases, and 9 bases stayed unmatched. This CDR3 spans 15 amino acids. The germline CDR1 and CDR2 sequences are SQVTM and ANQGSEA. CDR3 in amino acids: CSVGPGLAGVGEQYF. The CDR3 DNA is TGCAGCGTTGGCCCTGGACTAGCGGGAGTCGGCGAGCAGTACTTC.

This clonotype was picked up many times. The rearrangement uses TRBV7-9 and TRBJ2-3; the match to TRBD1 covers 8 bases. The germline CDR1 and CDR2 sequences are SEHNR and FQNEAQ (reference sequence). Trimming took 5 bases from V and 3 from J; bases not matched to a gene: 13. The CDR3 extends over 17 amino acids. The CDR3 sequence is CASSRSTRTGWTDTQYF. DNA for the CDR3: TGTGCCAGCAGCAGATCCACCAGGACAGGGTGGACAGATACGCAGTATTTT.

This clonotype was recorded a few times. This rearrangement joins TRBV7-8 to TRBJ1-3; the D gene is possibly TRBD1 (5 bases). The CDR3 length is 14 residues. CDR1 and CDR2 from the germline V gene are SGHVS and FQNEAQ. V was pared by 5 bases and J by 0 bases, with 8 bases between. The CDR3 DNA reads as TGTGCCAGCAGCGAACAGGTCTCTGGAAACACCATATATTTT. Protein: CASSEQVSGNTIYF.

This clonotype was recorded at least ten times. The gene calls are TRBV7-9 and TRBJ1-5, with D perhaps TRBD1 (5 bases). V lost 0 bases to trimming and J lost 2 bases, with 11 bases between them. The germline CDR1 and CDR2 sequences are SEHNR and FQNEAQ (reference sequence). The CDR3 sequence is 16 residues long. In DNA, the CDR3 is TGTGCCAGCAGCTTAGCCCGGGGGACGGGCAATCAGCCCCAGCATTTT. It is translated as CASSLARGTGNQPQHF.

This clonotype showed up many times. This CDR3 reads CASSLAFPYEQYF. The CDR3, as DNA: TGCGCCAGCAGCTTGGCTTTTCCCTACGAGCAGTACTTC. This chain uses TRBV5-1 with TRBJ2-7; no firm D call. V was trimmed by 0 bases and J by 2 bases, leaving 6 bases between them. The germline V gene has CDR1 SGHRS and CDR2 YFSETQ. The CDR3 runs 13 residues.

This clonotype was seen ten or more times. The V gene is TRBV12-3 or TRBV12-4, the J gene TRBJ1-1; TRBD1 might be the D (5 bases). Trimming removed 2 bases from V and 1 base from J, with 11 bases in between. This CDR3 is built from 15 residues. CDR3 DNA: TGTGCCAGCAGTTTATCTGGGACGGAGAACACTGAAGCTTTCTTT. Protein sequence: CASSLSGTENTEAFF.

In its sample, this clonotype was seen many times. The chain recombines TRBV12-3 or TRBV12-4 with TRBJ2-1, with 7 bases identical to TRBD1. CDR3 length: 14 amino acids. V was clipped by 6 bases and J by 2 bases; unmatched bases: 4. CDR3: CASSKQGPYNEQFF. The CDR3 bases are TGTGCCAGCAGCAAACAGGGGCCCTACAATGAGCAGTTCTTC.

The table lists this clonotype with many counts. The chain couples TRBV7-2 to TRBJ2-5; D possibly corresponds to TRBD2 (5 bases). CDR3 length: 12 amino acids. CDR1 and CDR2 (germline): SGHTA, FQGNSA. V lost 2 bases and J 5 bases, leaving 6 bases between the germline ends. The CDR3 sequence: CASSLRRETQYF. The CDR3 nucleotides are TGTGCCAGCAGCTTACGGAGGGAGACCCAGTACTTC.

The chain is built from TRBV5-1 and TRBJ2-5; D is perhaps TRBD2 (6 bases). CDR1 is SGHRS, CDR2 YFSETQ, per germline. Trimming removed 4 bases from V and 5 bases from J, with 12 bases in between. This CDR3 has 13 residues. The CDR3 nucleotides read TGCGCCAGCAGCCGGGGGAGTTCTGAGACCCAGTACTTC. This translates into CASSRGSSETQYF.

This clonotype was seen many times. J is TRBJ2-5 and V is TRBV5-1, with 7 bases identical to TRBD2. The trim removed 5 bases at V and 1 base at J, leaving 11 bases unmatched. Germline assignment: CDR1 SGHRS and CDR2 YFSETQ. The CDR3 is made up of 16 amino acids. The CDR3 loop reads CASSRGVAATQETQYF. For the CDR3, the DNA is TGCGCCAGCAGTCGGGGGGTAGCGGCTACCCAAGAGACCCAGTACTTC.

This clonotype has more than one count but fewer than ten. This chain links TRBV4-3 with TRBJ2-7, with D perhaps TRBD2 (6 bases). CDR1 and CDR2 (germline): LGHNA, YSLEER. With 0 bases removed from V and 1 base from J, the gap between germline ends came to 16 bases. The CDR3 extends over 17 amino acids. The CDR3 region is CASSQEPPRRGSYEQYF. In DNA, the CDR3 is TGCGCCAGCAGCCAAGAGCCGCCCCGGAGGGGTTCCTACGAGCAGTACTTC.

The table lists this clonotype with many counts. This sequence joins TRBV7-3 and TRBJ2-1; no clear D. The CDR3 consists of 15 residues. CDR1 SGHTA and CDR2 FQGTGA come from the germline V gene. Trimming left V 3 bases short and J 0 bases short, with 9 bases between. In nucleotides, the CDR3 is TGTGCCAGCAGCTTGGTAGTTAGCTCCTACAATGAGCAGTTCTTC. It encodes CASSLVVSSYNEQFF.

The table lists this clonotype with many counts. The V gene is TRBV7-9, the J gene TRBJ2-5, with D maybe TRBD2 (6 bases). The CDR3 runs 14 residues. CDR1 is SEHNR and CDR2 is FQNEAQ in the germline V gene (reference sequence). The ends were cut back, 11 bases at V and 1 base at J, with 17 bases in the middle. Written as DNA, the CDR3 is TGTGCCGCCTGGGGAGGCCCCCGCCAAGAGACCCAGTACTTC. This gives the protein CAAWGGPRQETQYF.

This clonotype was picked up many times. This rearrangement joins TRBV10-3 to TRBJ1-6; TRBD1 aligns across 8 bases. The CDR3 loop spans 19 amino acids. Germline CDR1 and CDR2: ENHRY and SYGVKD. V shed 0 bases, J shed 0 bases, and the junction held 7 bases outside the gene matches. The CDR3 DNA is TGTGCCATCAGTGAGTCGGGCGGACAGGGAAGCTCCTATAATTCACCCCTCCACTTT. Translating gives CAISESGGQGSSYNSPLHF.